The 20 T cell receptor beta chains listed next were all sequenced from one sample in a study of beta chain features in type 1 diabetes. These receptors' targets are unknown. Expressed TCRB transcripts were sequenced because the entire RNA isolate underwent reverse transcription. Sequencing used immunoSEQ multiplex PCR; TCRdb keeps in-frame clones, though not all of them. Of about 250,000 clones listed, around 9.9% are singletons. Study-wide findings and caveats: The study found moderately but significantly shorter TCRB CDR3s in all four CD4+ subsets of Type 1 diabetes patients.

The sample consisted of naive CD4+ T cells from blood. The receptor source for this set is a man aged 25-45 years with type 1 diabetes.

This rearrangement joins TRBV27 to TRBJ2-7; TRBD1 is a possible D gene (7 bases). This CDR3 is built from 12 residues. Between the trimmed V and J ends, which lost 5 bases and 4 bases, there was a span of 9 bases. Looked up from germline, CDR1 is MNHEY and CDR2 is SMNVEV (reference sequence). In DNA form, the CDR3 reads TGTGCCAGCAGTGCAGGGGGGTACGAGCAGTACTTC. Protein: CASSAGGYEQYF.

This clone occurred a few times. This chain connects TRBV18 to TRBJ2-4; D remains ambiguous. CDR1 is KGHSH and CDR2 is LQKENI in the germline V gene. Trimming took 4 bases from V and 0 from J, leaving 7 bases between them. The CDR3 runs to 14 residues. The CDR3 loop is CASSQEVAKNIQYF. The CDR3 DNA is TGTGCCAGCTCACAAGAGGTAGCCAAAAACATTCAGTACTTC.

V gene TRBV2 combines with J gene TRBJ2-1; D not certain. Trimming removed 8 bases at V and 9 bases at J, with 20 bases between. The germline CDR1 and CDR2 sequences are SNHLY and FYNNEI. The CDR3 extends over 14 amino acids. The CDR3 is CASVKEQTPTEQFF. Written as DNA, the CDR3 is TGTGCCAGCGTCAAGGAACAGACACCTACTGAGCAGTTCTTC.

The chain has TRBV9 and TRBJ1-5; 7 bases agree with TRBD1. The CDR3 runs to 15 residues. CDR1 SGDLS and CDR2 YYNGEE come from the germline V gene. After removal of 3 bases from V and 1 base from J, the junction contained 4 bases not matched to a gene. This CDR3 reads CASSGTGASNQPQHF. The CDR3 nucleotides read TGTGCCAGCAGCGGGACAGGCGCCAGCAATCAGCCCCAGCATTTT.

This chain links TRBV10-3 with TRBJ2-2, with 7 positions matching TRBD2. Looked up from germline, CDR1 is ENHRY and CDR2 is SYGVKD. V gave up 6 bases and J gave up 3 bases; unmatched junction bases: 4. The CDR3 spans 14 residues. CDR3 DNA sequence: TGTGCCATCAGCCGGGACTATGACACCGGGGAGCTGTTTTTT. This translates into CAISRDYDTGELFF.

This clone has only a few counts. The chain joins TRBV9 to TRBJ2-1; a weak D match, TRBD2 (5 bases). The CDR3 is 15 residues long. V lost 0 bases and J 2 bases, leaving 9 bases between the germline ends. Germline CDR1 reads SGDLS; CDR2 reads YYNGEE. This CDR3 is CASSVGGYAYNEQFF. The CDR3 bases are TGTGCCAGCAGCGTAGGCGGGTACGCCTACAATGAGCAGTTCTTC.

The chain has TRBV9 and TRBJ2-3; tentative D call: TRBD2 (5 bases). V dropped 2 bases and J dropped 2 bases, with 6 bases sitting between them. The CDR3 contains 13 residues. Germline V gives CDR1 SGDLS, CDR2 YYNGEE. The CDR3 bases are TGTGCCAGCAGCGTGGACTTCACAGATACGCAGTATTTT. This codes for CASSVDFTDTQYF.

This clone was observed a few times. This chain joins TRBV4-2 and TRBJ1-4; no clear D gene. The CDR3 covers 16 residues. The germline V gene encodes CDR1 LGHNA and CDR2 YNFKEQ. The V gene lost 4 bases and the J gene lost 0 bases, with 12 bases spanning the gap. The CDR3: CASSRVRSATNEKLFF. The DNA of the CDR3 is TGTGCCAGCAGCCGGGTGCGGAGTGCAACTAATGAAAAACTGTTTTTT.

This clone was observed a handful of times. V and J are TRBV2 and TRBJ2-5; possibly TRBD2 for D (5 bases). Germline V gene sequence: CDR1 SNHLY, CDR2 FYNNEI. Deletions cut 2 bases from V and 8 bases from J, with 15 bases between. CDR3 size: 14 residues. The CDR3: CASSEPTSSGTQYF. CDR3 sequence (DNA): TGTGCCAGCAGTGAACCCACCAGCAGCGGTACCCAGTACTTC.

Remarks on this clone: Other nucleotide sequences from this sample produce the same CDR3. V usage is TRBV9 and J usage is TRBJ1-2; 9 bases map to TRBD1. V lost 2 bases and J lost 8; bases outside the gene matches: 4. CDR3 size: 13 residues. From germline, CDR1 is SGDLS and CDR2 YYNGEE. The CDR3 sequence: CASSVGQGGGYTF. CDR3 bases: TGTGCCAGCAGCGTGGGACAGGGAGGGGGCTACACCTTC.

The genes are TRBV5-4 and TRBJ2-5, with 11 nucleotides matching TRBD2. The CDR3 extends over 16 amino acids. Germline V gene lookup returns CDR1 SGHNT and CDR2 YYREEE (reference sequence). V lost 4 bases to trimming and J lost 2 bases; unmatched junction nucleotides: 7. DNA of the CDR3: TGTGCCAGCAGCGGACGGACTAGCGGGTCGCAAGAGACCCAGTACTTC. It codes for CASSGRTSGSQETQYF.

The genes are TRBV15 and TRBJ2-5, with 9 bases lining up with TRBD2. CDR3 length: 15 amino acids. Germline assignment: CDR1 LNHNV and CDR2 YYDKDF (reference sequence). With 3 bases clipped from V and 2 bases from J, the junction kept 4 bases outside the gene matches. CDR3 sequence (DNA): TGTGCCACCAGCAGGGATACTAGCGGGCAAGAGACCCAGTACTTC. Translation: CATSRDTSGQETQYF.

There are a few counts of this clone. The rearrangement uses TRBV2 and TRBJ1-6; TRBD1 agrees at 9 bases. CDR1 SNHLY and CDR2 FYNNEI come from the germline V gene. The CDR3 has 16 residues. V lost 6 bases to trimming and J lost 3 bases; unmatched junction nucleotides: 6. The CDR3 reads CASRTDRGSYNSPLHF. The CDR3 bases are TGTGCCAGCAGGACGGACAGGGGAAGCTATAATTCACCCCTCCACTTT. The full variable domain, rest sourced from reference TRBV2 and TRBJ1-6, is EPEVTQTPSHQVTQMGQEVILRCVPISNHLYFYWYRQILGQKVEFLVSFYNNEISEKSEIFDDQFSVERPDGSNFTLKIRSTKLEDSAMYFCASRTDRGSYNSPLHFGNGTRLTVT.

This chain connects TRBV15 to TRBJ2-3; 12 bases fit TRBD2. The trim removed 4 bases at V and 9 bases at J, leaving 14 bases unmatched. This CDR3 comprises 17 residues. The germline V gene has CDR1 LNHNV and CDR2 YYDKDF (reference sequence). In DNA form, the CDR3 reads TGTGCCACCAGCACCCGAACTAGCGGGGGGCCCAGAGGAACGCAGTATTTT. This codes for CATSTRTSGGPRGTQYF.

CDR3 nucleotides: TGTGCCTGGAGGACAGGGGGCCCCGGGGAGCTGTTTTTT. It specifies CAWRTGGPGELFF. The rearrangement joins TRBV30 to TRBJ2-2; 10 bases fit TRBD1. Germline assignment: CDR1 GTSNPN and CDR2 SVGIG (reference sequence). CDR3 size: 13 residues. V lost 3 bases, J lost 6 bases, and 1 base stayed unmatched. Full variable domain (missing parts from reference TRBV30 and TRBJ2-2): SQTIHQWPATLVQPVGSPLSLECTVEGTSNPNLYWYRQAAGRGLQLLFYSVGIGQISSEVPQNLSASRPQDRQFILSSKKLLLSDSGFYLCAWRTGGPGELFFGEGSRLTVL.

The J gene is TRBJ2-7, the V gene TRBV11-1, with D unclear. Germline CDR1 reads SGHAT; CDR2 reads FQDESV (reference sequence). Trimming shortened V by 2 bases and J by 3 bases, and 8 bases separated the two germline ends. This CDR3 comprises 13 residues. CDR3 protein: CASSLLAGYEQYF. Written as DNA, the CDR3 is TGTGCCAGCAGCTTATTGGCTGGCTACGAGCAGTACTTC.

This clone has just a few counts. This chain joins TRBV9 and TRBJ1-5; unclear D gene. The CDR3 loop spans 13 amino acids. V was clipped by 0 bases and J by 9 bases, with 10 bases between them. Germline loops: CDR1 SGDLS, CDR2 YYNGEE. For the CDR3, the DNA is TGTGCCAGCAGCGTAGCTAGTGGAGGGCCCCAGCATTTT. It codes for CASSVASGGPQHF.

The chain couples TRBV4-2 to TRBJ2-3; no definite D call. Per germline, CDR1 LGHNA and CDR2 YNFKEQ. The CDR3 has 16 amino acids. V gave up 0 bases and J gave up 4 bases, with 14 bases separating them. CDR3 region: CASSQDLARLPDTQYF. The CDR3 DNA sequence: TGTGCCAGCAGCCAAGATCTTGCGCGCCTCCCAGATACGCAGTATTTT.

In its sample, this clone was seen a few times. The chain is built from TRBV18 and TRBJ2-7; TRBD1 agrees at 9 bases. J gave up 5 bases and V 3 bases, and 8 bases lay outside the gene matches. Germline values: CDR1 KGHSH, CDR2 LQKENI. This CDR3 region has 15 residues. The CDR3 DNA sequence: TGTGCCAGCTCACCGCGGACAGGGGAATACAACGAGCAGTACTTC. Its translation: CASSPRTGEYNEQYF.

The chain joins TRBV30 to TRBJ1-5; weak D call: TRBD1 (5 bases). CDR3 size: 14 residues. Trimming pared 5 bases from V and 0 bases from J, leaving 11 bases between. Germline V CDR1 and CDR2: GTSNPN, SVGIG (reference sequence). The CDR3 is CAWGSGDSNQPQHF. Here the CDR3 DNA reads TGTGCCTGGGGGTCGGGGGATAGCAATCAGCCCCAGCATTTT. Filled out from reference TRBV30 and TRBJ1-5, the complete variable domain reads SQTIHQWPATLVQPVGSPLSLECTVEGTSNPNLYWYRQAAGRGLQLLFYSVGIGQISSEVPQNLSASRPQDRQFILSSKKLLLSDSGFYLCAWGSGDSNQPQHFGDGTRLSIL.